The source of this T cell receptor beta chain is a study of chemoradiotherapy in HPV16-positive cancers. Study as a whole: Two HPV16-positive patients' cells yielded candidate HPV-specific clones and common motifs. Overall study results and limits: For HPV16-positive patients, expanding HPV-responsive T cells associated with longer recurrence-free survival.

Only in-frame clones appear in the TCRdb table, and some are missing; sequencing was by immunoSEQ multiplex PCR. This sample has some 19,000 clones; about 86% occur once, and the top ten carry 3.5% to 6%. This CDR3 is 13 amino acids long. Germline-derived CDR1 and CDR2 are LGHNT and FRNRAP. After removal of 5 bases from V and 7 bases from J, the junction contained 7 bases not matched to a gene. In regard to this clone: Its cognate antigen is unknown.

The source of this sequence is a human donor with HPV-associated anogenital cancer. The V and J genes are TRBV12-5 and TRBJ1-2; 7 bases agree with TRBD1. Sequenced here: blood, sampled from a patient who underwent chemoradiotherapy. The CDR3 DNA follows: TGTGCTAGTGGTCGCGACAGGGTTGCTGGCTACACCTTC. This gives the protein CASGRDRVAGYTF.